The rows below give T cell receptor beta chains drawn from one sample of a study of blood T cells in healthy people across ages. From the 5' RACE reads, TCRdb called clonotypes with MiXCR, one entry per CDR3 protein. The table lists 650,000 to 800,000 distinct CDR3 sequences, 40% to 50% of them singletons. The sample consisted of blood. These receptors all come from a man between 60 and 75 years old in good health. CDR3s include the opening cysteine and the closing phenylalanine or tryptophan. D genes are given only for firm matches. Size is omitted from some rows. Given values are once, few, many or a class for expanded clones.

CDR3: CASSLETAYYEQYF
DNA: TGTGCCAGCAGCCTAGAGACAGCCTACTACGAGCAGTACTTC
length: 14
J: TRBJ2-7
V: TRBV11-2
size: few
D: -

CDR3: CASSLEGGESSYEQYF
DNA: TGTGCCAGCAGCTTAGAAGGCGGGGAGAGCTCCTACGAGCAGTACTTC
length: 16
J: TRBJ2-7
V: TRBV11-2
size: -
D: -

CDR3: CASSPSGGGYEQFF
DNA: TGCGCCAGCAGCCCTAGCGGGGGGGGATATGAGCAGTTCTTC
length: 14
J: TRBJ2-1
V: TRBV4-3
size: -
D: TRBD2

CDR3: CASSQVTGELFF
DNA: TGCGCCAGCAGCCAAGTAACCGGGGAGCTGTTTTTT
length: 12
J: TRBJ2-2
V: TRBV4-3
size: -
D: -

CDR3: CTSSLGTGEVNEQYF
DNA: TGTACCAGCAGCCTCGGGACAGGGGAGGTTAATGAGCAGTACTTC
length: 15
J: TRBJ2-7
V: TRBV3-1
size: -
D: TRBD1

CDR3: CASSQEITSGAREQYF
DNA: TGTGCCAGCAGCCAAGAAATCACTAGCGGGGCCCGCGAGCAGTACTTC
length: 16
J: TRBJ2-7
V: TRBV14
size: -
D: TRBD2

CDR3: CAWSITGAYNEQFF
DNA: TGTGCCTGGAGTATTACAGGGGCATACAATGAGCAGTTCTTC
length: 14
J: TRBJ2-1
V: TRBV30
size: -
D: TRBD1

CDR3: CASSPQVRTEISYEQYF
DNA: TGCGCCAGCAGCCCCCAGGTAAGGACAGAAATCTCCTACGAGCAGTACTTC
length: 17
J: TRBJ2-7
V: TRBV5-1
size: -
D: -

CDR3: CASSPRGTASTEAFF
DNA: TGTGCCAGCAGCCCGAGGGGGACGGCGAGCACTGAAGCTTTCTTT
length: 15
J: TRBJ1-1
V: TRBV9
size: -
D: -

CDR3: CATSRDPAGFSTDTQYF
DNA: TGTGCCACCAGCAGAGATCCGGCAGGGTTCAGCACAGATACGCAGTATTTT
length: 17
J: TRBJ2-3
V: TRBV15
size: few
D: -

CDR3: CASSLEGTVPPHEQYF
DNA: TGTGCCAGCAGCTTGGAGGGTACGGTGCCCCCCCACGAGCAGTACTTC
length: 16
J: TRBJ2-7
V: TRBV5-5
size: -
D: -

CDR3: CASSGFVGQGRGEAFF
DNA: TGTGCCAGCAGTGGCTTCGTGGGACAGGGGCGAGGTGAAGCTTTCTTT
length: 16
J: TRBJ1-1
V: TRBV6-1
size: few
D: TRBD1

CDR3: CASSQDLYREDYGYTF
DNA: TGCGCCAGCAGCCAAGATCTATACAGGGAGGACTATGGCTACACCTTC
length: 16
J: TRBJ1-2
V: TRBV4-3
size: -
D: -

CDR3: CSALDKVGFSNQPQHF
DNA: TGCAGTGCTCTTGACAAGGTTGGGTTCTCCAATCAGCCCCAGCATTTT
length: 16
J: TRBJ1-5
V: TRBV20-1
size: -
D: -

CDR3: CASSVDRGGGTTDTQYF
DNA: TGTGCCAGCAGCGTAGATAGGGGCGGCGGAACGACAGATACGCAGTATTTT
length: 17
J: TRBJ2-3
V: TRBV9
size: -
D: -

CDR3: CASSLEGQVGNEQYF
DNA: TGTGCCAGCAGCTTAGAAGGACAGGTGGGGAATGAGCAGTACTTC
length: 15
J: TRBJ2-7
V: TRBV11-2
size: -
D: TRBD1

CDR3: CSVERGSYGYTF
DNA: TGCAGCGTCGAGAGGGGAAGCTATGGCTACACCTTC
length: 12
J: TRBJ1-2
V: TRBV29-1
size: -
D: -

CDR3: CASSARTGGYNEQFF
DNA: TGTGCCAGCAGCGCCCGGACAGGGGGCTACAATGAGCAGTTCTTC
length: 15
J: TRBJ2-1
V: TRBV7-9
size: -
D: TRBD1

CDR3: CASRSSSGDYGYTF
DNA: TGTGCCAGCAGATCCTCGTCCGGGGACTATGGCTACACCTTC
length: 14
J: TRBJ1-2
V: TRBV12-3/TRBV12-4
size: -
D: -

CDR3: CASSLGLHEQFF
DNA: TGCGCCAGCAGCTTAGGACTACATGAGCAGTTCTTC
length: 12
J: TRBJ2-1
V: TRBV5-1
size: few
D: -

CDR3: CASSPPATGYTDTQYF
DNA: TGCGCCAGCAGCCCGCCGGCCACGGGTTACACAGATACGCAGTATTTT
length: 16
J: TRBJ2-3
V: TRBV4-1
size: -
D: -

CDR3: CASEPQGANTEAFF
DNA: TGTGCCAGCGAACCACAGGGGGCGAACACTGAAGCTTTCTTT
length: 14
J: TRBJ1-1
V: TRBV28
size: -
D: TRBD1

CDR3: CASSPLAGGQEPQYF
DNA: TGTGCCAGCAGTCCTCTAGCGGGGGGTCAAGAGCCCCAGTACTTC
length: 15
J: TRBJ2-5
V: TRBV27
size: few
D: TRBD2

CDR3: CASSGGWRNSYEQYF
DNA: TGTGCCAGCAGCGGAGGGTGGCGGAATTCCTACGAGCAGTACTTC
length: 15
J: TRBJ2-7
V: TRBV11-2
size: few
D: -

CDR3: CASSLAIQYEQYF
DNA: TGTGCCAGCAGCTTGGCGATCCAATACGAGCAGTACTTC
length: 13
J: TRBJ2-7
V: TRBV5-6
size: few
D: -

CDR3: CSASSRGTNEKLFF
DNA: TGCAGTGCTAGTAGCAGGGGCACTAATGAAAAACTGTTTTTT
length: 14
J: TRBJ1-4
V: TRBV20-1
size: -
D: -

CDR3: CASTPSRVTQRGHNEQFF
DNA: TGTGCCAGCACCCCATCCCGGGTAACGCAGCGGGGCCACAATGAGCAGTTCTTC
length: 18
J: TRBJ2-1
V: TRBV3-1
size: -
D: TRBD2

CDR3: CASSVGATGSYEQYF
DNA: TGTGCCAGCAGCGTCGGCGCGACTGGGTCTTACGAGCAGTACTTC
length: 15
J: TRBJ2-7
V: TRBV9
size: -
D: -

CDR3: CASSLISGSVLDTQYF
DNA: TGTGCCAGCAGCTTAATAAGCGGGTCTGTTTTAGATACGCAGTATTTT
length: 16
J: TRBJ2-3
V: TRBV11-2
size: few
D: -

CDR3: CASSLDLNSYEQYF
DNA: TGCGCCAGCAGCTTGGACCTGAACTCCTACGAGCAGTACTTC
length: 14
J: TRBJ2-7
V: TRBV5-1
size: -
D: -

CDR3: CASSHSPDTANYGYTF
DNA: TGTGCCAGCAGTCATAGCCCGGACACAGCTAACTATGGCTACACCTTC
length: 16
J: TRBJ1-2
V: TRBV6-5
size: few
D: -

CDR3: CASTSPSDTQYF
DNA: TGTGCCAGCACCTCACCCTCAGATACGCAGTATTTT
length: 12
J: TRBJ2-3
V: TRBV28
size: -
D: -

CDR3: CASFRDSIGGSSYNEQFF
DNA: TGTGCCAGCTTCAGGGACTCCATCGGGGGGAGCTCCTACAATGAGCAGTTCTTC
length: 18
J: TRBJ2-1
V: TRBV5-4
size: -
D: TRBD2

CDR3: CSAYLPLGSGTQYF
DNA: TGCAGTGCTTACCTACCTCTGGGGTCCGGGACCCAGTACTTC
length: 14
J: TRBJ2-5
V: TRBV20-1
size: -
D: -

CDR3: CASRVWNEQYF
DNA: TGTGCCAGCAGGGTCTGGAACGAGCAGTACTTC
length: 11
J: TRBJ2-7
V: TRBV2
size: -
D: -

CDR3: CASSSHFAGTGTDTQYF
DNA: TGTGCCAGCAGTTCCCACTTTGCGGGTACTGGCACAGATACGCAGTATTTT
length: 17
J: TRBJ2-3
V: TRBV28
size: -
D: -

CDR3: CASSFAGEVTEAFF
DNA: TGTGCCAGCAGCTTCGCAGGGGAGGTCACTGAAGCTTTCTTT
length: 14
J: TRBJ1-1
V: TRBV7-2
size: few
D: -

CDR3: CSVGAGTSNQPQHF
DNA: TGCAGCGTTGGCGCGGGAACTAGCAATCAGCCCCAGCATTTT
length: 14
J: TRBJ1-5
V: TRBV29-1
size: few
D: -

CDR3: CASSLTGRRQFF
DNA: TGTGCCAGCAGCCTCACCGGCCGTAGGCAGTTCTTC
length: 12
J: TRBJ2-1
V: TRBV3-1
size: -
D: -

CDR3: CASSFGLGGRETQYF
DNA: TGTGCCAGCAGCTTCGGGCTAGGCGGTAGAGAGACCCAGTACTTC
length: 15
J: TRBJ2-5
V: TRBV11-2
size: -
D: -

CDR3: CASSLAGAVSGNTIYF
DNA: TGTGCCAGCAGCTTAGCGGGGGCCGTCTCTGGAAACACCATATATTTT
length: 16
J: TRBJ1-3
V: TRBV7-2
size: -
D: -

CDR3: CSVDVGSSTGYTF
DNA: TGCAGCGTTGACGTTGGCTCCTCCACCGGCTACACCTTC
length: 13
J: TRBJ1-2
V: TRBV29-1
size: -
D: -